The 24 T cell receptor beta chains in this list originate from one sample, sequenced in a study of blood T cell repertoires in COVID-19. Some clones are missing from TCRdb's copy, which holds only in-frame ones; the method was immunoSEQ multiplex PCR. The table has 300,000 or so clones, more than 75% seen once; the top ten hold 1%. The sequenced material came from peripheral blood. These TCRs come from a man aged 50 or older with active or convalescent COVID-19.

The chain uses TRBV5-4 and TRBJ1-5; a possible D gene is TRBD1 (6 bases). Per germline, CDR1 SGHNT and CDR2 YYREEE (reference sequence). CDR3 length: 13 amino acids. The V end was cut by 0 bases, the J end by 5 bases, with 6 bases between. CDR3 loop: CASSLDRDQPQHF. The DNA for the CDR3 is TGTGCCAGCAGCTTGGACAGGGATCAGCCCCAGCATTTT. The whole variable domain, remainder taken from reference TRBV5-4 and TRBJ1-5, is ETGVTQSPTHLIKTRGQQVTLRCSSQSGHNTVSWYQQALGQGPQFIFQYYREEENGRGNFPPRFSGLQFPNYSSELNVNALELDDSALYLCASSLDRDQPQHFGDGTRLSIL.

In its sample, this clone was seen once. The rearrangement joins TRBV2 to TRBJ1-6, with TRBD1 matching over 8 bases. The V and J ends lost 7 bases and 8 bases, in that order; junction bases with no gene match: 4. The CDR3 is 13 residues long. CDR1 is SNHLY and CDR2 is FYNNEI in the germline V gene. CDR3 coding DNA: TGTGCCAGCACAGGGGGCGCCTATTCACCCCTCCACTTT. Translating gives CASTGGAYSPLHF.

This clone was seen just once. Within the sample, other DNA sequences also encode this same CDR3. The J gene is TRBJ1-3, the V gene TRBV9; D remains ambiguous. V dropped 0 bases and J dropped 0 bases, with 7 bases sitting between them. CDR1 and CDR2 (germline): SGDLS, YYNGEE. CDR3 length: 15 residues. The CDR3 sequence: CASSVGGSSGNTIYF. The CDR3 DNA is TGTGCCAGCAGCGTAGGTGGCAGCTCTGGAAACACCATATATTTT.

V usage is TRBV4-1 and J usage is TRBJ1-3; D call uncertain. In germline, CDR1 is MGHRA, CDR2 YSYEKL. This CDR3 has 15 amino acids. V was trimmed by 4 bases and J by 4 bases, leaving 14 bases between them. The CDR3, as DNA: TGCGCCAGCAGCCTATTAGGAGGATCAGGAAACACCATATATTTT. This encodes CASSLLGGSGNTIYF.

The chain links TRBV6-5 to TRBJ1-4; no clear D. Per the germline V gene, CDR1 is MNHEY and CDR2 is SVGAGI. CDR3 length equals 13 residues. Trimming took 7 bases from V and 8 from J, leaving 14 bases between them. The CDR3: CASNGGLDEKLFF. The CDR3 DNA reads as TGTGCCAGCAACGGAGGGTTGGACGAAAAACTGTTTTTT.

The chain joins TRBV11-2 to TRBJ1-6; weak D call: TRBD1 (6 bases). This CDR3 comprises 13 residues. V was shortened by 3 bases and J by 9 bases, with 9 bases between the two germline ends. Germline lookup yields CDR1 SGHAT and CDR2 FQNNGV. The CDR3 DNA reads TGTGCCAGCAGCTTTCAGGGGACTTCACCCCTCCACTTT. Amino acid sequence: CASSFQGTSPLHF.

In its sample, this clone was seen once. The rearrangement uses TRBV19 and TRBJ1-6, with D maybe TRBD1 (6 bases). The CDR3 contains 15 residues. Germline V lookup: CDR1 LNHDA, CDR2 SQIVND (reference sequence). Trimming shortened V by 7 bases and J by 6 bases, and 16 bases separated the two germline ends. The CDR3: CASKNLDSINSPLHF. The CDR3 nucleotides read TGTGCCAGTAAAAACTTGGACAGTATTAATTCACCCCTCCACTTT.

The V call is TRBV30, the J call TRBJ1-4; D is perhaps TRBD1 (5 bases). The germline V and J ends were trimmed by 5 bases and 7 bases, with 11 bases remaining between them. This CDR3 is built from 12 residues. Germline CDR1 GTSNPN, CDR2 SVGIG (reference sequence). The chain's CDR3 is CAWGRGGEKLFF. Here the CDR3 DNA reads TGTGCCTGGGGGCGGGGGGGTGAAAAACTGTTTTTT.

The chain couples TRBV19 to TRBJ2-7; 9 nucleotides agree with TRBD1. Germline V CDR1 and CDR2: LNHDA, SQIVND (reference sequence). The junction had 5 bases not matched to a gene; V was cut back by 3 bases and J by 5 bases. The CDR3 spans 14 residues. The CDR3 region is CASSITGTGNEQYF. The CDR3 nucleotides are TGTGCCAGTAGTATTACCGGGACAGGGAACGAGCAGTACTTC.

V and J are TRBV29-1 and TRBJ2-1; 7 bases fit TRBD2. This CDR3 spans 13 amino acids. After removal of 1 base from V and 9 bases from J, the junction contained 6 bases not matched to a gene. Looked up from germline, CDR1 is SQVTM and CDR2 is ANQGSEA. CDR3 loop: CSVEGGGLGEQFF. The CDR3 region has the DNA TGCAGCGTTGAAGGGGGGGGTTTGGGTGAGCAGTTCTTC.

The chain links TRBV10-3 to TRBJ2-1, with no clear D. CDR3 length equals 13 residues. With 6 bases removed from V and 8 bases from J, the gap between germline ends came to 14 bases. Per the germline V gene, CDR1 is ENHRY and CDR2 is SYGVKD. CDR3 sequence: CAISISQAHEQFF. DNA of the CDR3: TGTGCCATCAGCATATCCCAGGCCCATGAGCAGTTCTTC.

The J gene is TRBJ2-3, the V gene TRBV30; D is possibly TRBD2 (5 bases). Germline V gene sequence: CDR1 GTSNPN, CDR2 SVGIG (reference sequence). The germline V and J ends were trimmed by 2 bases and 8 bases, with 11 bases remaining between them. The CDR3 is made up of 12 amino acids. Written as DNA, the CDR3 is TGTGCCTGGAGTCCCCCAGGAGGTACGCAGTATTTT. Protein: CAWSPPGGTQYF.

This chain links TRBV11-2 with TRBJ2-3; TRBD1 matches at 8 bases. V shed 5 bases, J shed 3 bases, and the junction held 7 bases outside the gene matches. CDR3 length: 15 amino acids. The germline V gene has CDR1 SGHAT and CDR2 FQNNGV. The CDR3 nucleotides are TGTGCCAGCAGCCAGAATAGACAGGGGACAGATACGCAGTATTTT. This sequence encodes CASSQNRQGTDTQYF.

The chain couples TRBV15 to TRBJ1-1; D might be TRBD1 (6 bases). This CDR3 comprises 13 residues. The ends were cut back, 5 bases at V and 1 base at J, with 8 bases in the middle. Germline lookup yields CDR1 LNHNV and CDR2 YYDKDF (reference sequence). CDR3 DNA sequence: TGTGCCACCAGCCGGGACACGAACACTGAAGCTTTCTTT. Protein product: CATSRDTNTEAFF.

In its sample, this clone was seen once. The chain recombines TRBV4-3 with TRBJ2-1; a possible D gene is TRBD1 (6 bases). This CDR3 spans 14 amino acids. CDR1 and CDR2 (germline): LGHNA, YSLEER. The V and J ends lost 4 bases and 2 bases respectively, with 9 bases between them. CDR3 nucleotides: TGCGCCAGCAGCCCTCGGACAGCCTACAATGAGCAGTTCTTC. This encodes CASSPRTAYNEQFF.

J is TRBJ2-7 and V is TRBV5-4, with TRBD1 identical over 7 bases. V gave up 0 bases and J gave up 4 bases; unmatched junction bases: 13. Germline V gene sequence: CDR1 SGHNT, CDR2 YYREEE (reference sequence). The CDR3 totals 17 residues. The CDR3 nucleotides are TGTGCCAGCAGCTTGGGACCGCCCCAGGGGGTCCCTTACGAGCAGTACTTC. It encodes CASSLGPPQGVPYEQYF.

The sample holds one count of this clone. This chain uses TRBV25-1 with TRBJ1-1; 9 bases are shared with TRBD1. Unmatched junction bases numbered 6, after V lost 7 bases and J lost 6 bases. In germline, CDR1 is MGHDK, CDR2 SYGVNS. The CDR3 is 13 residues long. The CDR3, as DNA: TGTGCCAGCATGGGGACAGGGATAGCTGAAGCTTTCTTT. Protein product: CASMGTGIAEAFF.

The J gene is TRBJ1-3, the V gene TRBV19; D unclear. CDR1 and CDR2 (germline): LNHDA, SQIVND (reference sequence). Trimming pared 1 base from V and 4 bases from J, leaving 14 bases between. The CDR3 contains 16 residues. In DNA form, the CDR3 reads TGTGCCAGTAGTATAGTTTCAGCGTTATCCGGAAACACCATATATTTT. Translating it yields CASSIVSALSGNTIYF. The complete variable domain, with remaining parts taken from reference TRBV19 and TRBJ1-3, reads DGGITQSPKYLFRKEGQNVTLSCEQNLNHDAMYWYRQDPGQGLRLIYYSQIVNDFQKGDIAEGYSVSREKKESFPLTVTSAQKNPTAFYLCASSIVSALSGNTIYFGEGSWLTVV.

The chain uses TRBV5-6 and TRBJ2-7, with 10 bases aligning to TRBD1. Germline assignment: CDR1 SGHDT and CDR2 YYEEEE. The CDR3 is 17 amino acids. J gave up 1 base and V 8 bases, and 15 bases lay outside the gene matches. The CDR3: CARSRDRGGKRSYEQYF. The DNA for the CDR3 is TGTGCCAGGTCCCGGGACAGGGGTGGGAAGCGGTCCTACGAGCAGTACTTC.

Turning to this clone: A much larger clone differs by one base, so this may be a read error. The rearrangement joins TRBV5-1 to TRBJ2-2, with a tentative D call TRBD1 (5 bases). Germline V gene lookup returns CDR1 SGHRS and CDR2 YFSETQ. There are 14 residues in the CDR3. Between the trimmed V and J ends, which lost 2 bases and 1 base, there was a span of 6 bases. The CDR3 sequence: CASSFRENTGELFF. In DNA form, the CDR3 reads TGCGCCAGCAGCTTCAGGGAGAACACCGGGGAGCTGTTTTTT.

The chain employs TRBV7-9 and TRBJ1-2; 9 bases match TRBD1. V lost 2 bases, J lost 4 bases, and 8 bases stayed unmatched. Germline CDR1 is SEHNR and CDR2 is FQNEAQ (reference sequence). The CDR3 is made up of 16 amino acids. The CDR3 loop reads CASSLRRQGGGYGYTF. The CDR3 DNA is TGTGCCAGCAGCTTAAGGAGACAGGGGGGTGGCTATGGCTACACCTTC.

The J gene is TRBJ2-7, the V gene TRBV10-2; 8 nucleotides match TRBD1. V trimming: 6 bases; J trimming: 2 bases; junction bases outside the gene matches: 6. CDR1 is WSHSY, CDR2 SAAADI, per germline. The CDR3 length is 14 residues. The CDR3 loop is CASSPTGATYEQYF. The CDR3 DNA follows: TGCGCCAGCAGCCCGACAGGGGCGACCTACGAGCAGTACTTC.

The chain links TRBV3-1 (or the pseudogene TRBV3-2) to TRBJ1-3; tentatively, D is TRBD1 (5 bases). V was pared by 5 bases and J by 0 bases, with 8 bases between. The CDR3 covers 14 residues. Germline-derived CDR1 and CDR2 are LGHDT and YNNKEL (reference sequence). The CDR3 protein is CASSLQVSGNTIYF. As DNA, the CDR3 is TGTGCCAGCAGCTTACAGGTCTCTGGAAACACCATATATTTT.

Points on this clone: Other DNA sequences from this sample encode an identical CDR3 as well. This sequence joins TRBV7-2 and TRBJ2-7, with D possibly being TRBD2 (5 bases). The CDR3 has 15 residues. Trimming pared 1 base from V and 0 bases from J, leaving 10 bases between. In germline, CDR1 is SGHTA, CDR2 FQGNSA. The CDR3 DNA follows: TGTGCCAGCAGCTTAGGCGGTGGGAGCTCCTACGAGCAGTACTTC. Translating gives CASSLGGGSSYEQYF.